This entry lists 32 T cell receptor beta chains sequenced from one sample in a study of human CD8 memory T cell subsets. UMI-labeled 5' RACE was the method by which TCR beta libraries were made. TCRdb re-called the 5' RACE reads; every CDR3 protein appears as one record, without DNA. The sample has about 17,000 distinct CDR3 sequences. Material: CD8+ T cells from PBMCs. The receptors come from a human donor in good health.

CDR3: CASSLGDNEQFF. This chain joins TRBV11-3 and TRBJ2-1. The germline gives CDR1 SGHNT, CDR2 YENEEA. The CDR3 consists of 12 residues.

Frequency places this clonotype as medium-sized. This rearrangement joins TRBV5-1 to TRBJ2-1; without DNA, the TCRdb call of TRBD2 cannot be checked. The CDR3 covers 15 residues. Germline V gives CDR1 SGHRS, CDR2 YFSETQ. This CDR3 reads CASSLTTSGYNEQFF. Together with reference TRBV5-1 and TRBJ2-1, the CDR3 gives the full variable domain: KAGVTQTPRYLIKTRGQQVTLSCSPISGHRSVSWYQQTPGQGLQFLFEYFSETQRNKGNFPGRFSGRQFSNSRSEMNVSTLELGDSALYLCASSLTTSGYNEQFFGPGTRLTVL.

The V gene is TRBV18, the J gene TRBJ2-7; there is no DNA to check the TCRdb D call of TRBD2. Germline CDR1 KGHSH, CDR2 LQKENI. This CDR3 region has 14 residues. CDR3 protein: CASSPEAASYEQYF.

This chain links TRBV20-1 with TRBJ1-4; TCRdb returns TRBD1, unconfirmable since there is no DNA. Germline V CDR1 and CDR2: DFQATT, SNEGSKA (reference sequence). CDR3 length: 17 residues. The CDR3 sequence: CSPEGPGTGLTNEKLFF.

The chain links TRBV4-3 to TRBJ2-2; with no DNA, the TCRdb D assignment of TRBD1 cannot be verified. The germline V gene has CDR1 LGHNA and CDR2 YSLEER. CDR3 length equals 17 residues. The CDR3 loop is CASSPDGGPGNTGELFF.

According to its frequency, this clonotype is medium-sized. CDR3 in amino acids: CASSQGAPTVSYEQYF. The chain links TRBV14 to TRBJ2-7; the D gene TCRdb calls, TRBD2, cannot be checked with no DNA. Germline V CDR1 and CDR2: SGHDN, FVKESK. The CDR3 spans 16 residues.

The CDR3 is CASSSLTGGVHGYTF. V usage is TRBV7-8 and J usage is TRBJ1-2; TCRdb's D call of TRBD1 is untestable without DNA. The CDR3 sequence is 15 residues long. Germline loops: CDR1 SGHVS, CDR2 FQNEAQ.

The CDR3 spells CASSPSGLGGELFF. The genes are TRBV28 and TRBJ2-2; TCRdb's D call, TRBD2, is unchecked because there is no DNA. This CDR3 has 14 residues. Germline values: CDR1 MDHEN, CDR2 SYDVKM.

This chain uses TRBV27 with TRBJ1-2; without DNA, the TCRdb call of TRBD1 cannot be checked. This CDR3 is 15 amino acids long. Germline lookup yields CDR1 MNHEY and CDR2 SMNVEV (reference sequence). The CDR3 loop reads CASSLSQTDTVGYTF.

This chain connects TRBV7-2 to TRBJ2-2; TCRdb picks TRBD1, but there is no DNA to check that call. This CDR3 spans 15 amino acids. Germline V gene sequence: CDR1 SGHTA, CDR2 FQGNSA. CDR3 amino acids: CASSQDRAVTGELFF. The whole variable domain, filled in from reference TRBV7-2 and TRBJ2-2, reads GAGVSQSPSNKVTEKGKDVELRCDPISGHTALYWYRQSLGQGLEFLIYFQGNSAPDKSGLPSDRFSAERTGGSVSTLTIQRTQQEDSAVYLCASSQDRAVTGELFFGEGSRLTVL.

This clonotype is medium-sized by frequency. The rearrangement joins TRBV28 to TRBJ2-2; TCRdb indicates TRBD1, and absent DNA this call remains unverified. The CDR3 covers 16 residues. Germline V gives CDR1 MDHEN, CDR2 SYDVKM. CDR3 sequence: CASSSPTGALTGELFF.

V is TRBV19 and J is TRBJ2-7; the D call of TRBD2 rests on TCRdb alone, since no DNA is present to check it. In germline, CDR1 is LNHDA, CDR2 SQIVND (reference sequence). The CDR3 covers 13 residues. CDR3 region: CASSPYGGYEQYF.

The V call is TRBV12-3 or TRBV12-4, the J call TRBJ2-1. CDR3 length: 15 amino acids. CDR3 amino acids: CASSSDAHPYNEQFF.

Here the CDR3 reads CASSLDDDEQYF. The chain links TRBV5-1 to TRBJ2-7. This CDR3 has 12 amino acids. CDR1 and CDR2 from the germline V gene are SGHRS and YFSETQ.

This clonotype is classed as medium-sized by frequency. The chain employs TRBV7-2 and TRBJ2-7; TCRdb gives TRBD1 as the D gene, but with no DNA this cannot be confirmed. The germline V gene encodes CDR1 SGHTA and CDR2 FQGNSA. The CDR3 length is 16 residues. The CDR3 reads CASSSDLRDRGYEQYF.

The rearrangement links TRBV28 to TRBJ2-7; the TCRdb call, TRBD2, lacks DNA for checking. The germline gives CDR1 MDHEN, CDR2 SYDVKM. This CDR3 contains 16 residues. CDR3 residues: CASSPITLAGASEQYF. Supplemented by reference TRBV28 and TRBJ2-7, the full variable domain reads DVKVTQSSRYLVKRTGEKVFLECVQDMDHENMFWYRQDPGLGLRLIYFSYDVKMKEKGDIPEGYSVSREKKERFSLILESASTNQTSMYLCASSPITLAGASEQYFGPGTRLTVT.

V and J are TRBV3-1 and TRBJ2-7; checking the TCRdb D call of TRBD1 is not possible without DNA. CDR3 length equals 15 residues. The germline gives CDR1 LGHDT, CDR2 YNNKEL (reference sequence). The CDR3 sequence: CASSQDIGTTYEQYF.

The chain links TRBV12-3 or TRBV12-4 to TRBJ2-2; lacking DNA, the TRBD1 call made by TCRdb goes unchecked. The CDR3 length is 14 residues. The CDR3 loop is CASGGIQDAGELFF.

The V and J genes are TRBV30 and TRBJ2-1. This CDR3 is 12 amino acids long. The V gene's germline CDR1 is GTSNPN and CDR2 SVGIG (reference sequence). CDR3: CAWNPFKGEQFF.

Frequency places this clonotype as medium-sized (0.01 to 0.1%). The chain combines TRBV28 with TRBJ1-4; with no DNA, the TCRdb D assignment of TRBD1 cannot be verified. The length of the CDR3 is 17 residues. Germline CDR1 and CDR2: MDHEN and SYDVKM. The CDR3 here is CASSSGFRQGTNEKLFF.

Its frequency marks this clonotype as medium-sized. The chain uses TRBV7-8 and TRBJ2-1; TCRdb calls TRBD1, which cannot be checked without DNA. This CDR3 is 15 amino acids long. Germline CDR1 is SGHVS and CDR2 is FQNEAQ. This CDR3 is CASSGDRHAYNEQFF.

This chain connects TRBV27 to TRBJ1-2; checking the TCRdb D call of TRBD1 is not possible without DNA. There are 14 residues in the CDR3. Germline V gene sequence: CDR1 MNHEY, CDR2 SMNVEV (reference sequence). This CDR3 reads CASSLYGGADGYTF.

This sequence joins TRBV6-5 and TRBJ2-5. This CDR3 is built from 14 residues. Germline loops: CDR1 MNHEY, CDR2 SVGAGI. This CDR3 reads CASSYSAGQETQYF.

The rearrangement links TRBV4-1 to TRBJ1-2; the D gene TCRdb calls, TRBD1, cannot be checked with no DNA. The germline gives CDR1 MGHRA, CDR2 YSYEKL. The CDR3 covers 16 residues. The CDR3 reads CASSQDPQGADYGYTF.

CDR3 region: CASSVTAGRRRNTDTQYF. J is TRBJ2-3 and V is TRBV5-5; TCRdb calls TRBD1, which cannot be checked without DNA. The CDR3 loop spans 18 amino acids. Per germline, CDR1 SGHKS and CDR2 YYEKEE (reference sequence).

The rearrangement joins TRBV6-6 to TRBJ1-5; the TCRdb call, TRBD1, lacks DNA for checking. The CDR3 has 15 residues. Germline V CDR1 and CDR2: MNHNY, SVGAGI (reference sequence). The CDR3 protein is CASSYSWDRNEPQHF.

The J gene is TRBJ2-1, the V gene TRBV11-2; the D gene TCRdb calls, TRBD1, cannot be checked with no DNA. Germline V gene sequence: CDR1 SGHAT, CDR2 FQNNGV. The CDR3 sequence is 16 residues long. The CDR3 spells CASSPEWGVVYNEQFF.

Judged by frequency, this clonotype is medium-sized. This chain links TRBV5-5 with TRBJ2-7; checking the TCRdb D call of TRBD1 is not possible without DNA. The CDR3 runs 14 residues. Germline V gene data show CDR1 as SGHKS and CDR2 as YYEKEE (reference sequence). The CDR3 loop reads CASSWTGLNYEQYF.

The chain links TRBV29-1 to TRBJ2-3; absent DNA, TCRdb's TRBD1 call cannot be checked. This CDR3 spans 16 amino acids. Germline assignment: CDR1 SQVTM and CDR2 ANQGSEA. CDR3 protein: CSVEGSRDELEDTQYF.

The rearrangement joins TRBV27 to TRBJ1-1; checking the TCRdb D call of TRBD1 is not possible without DNA. The CDR3 spans 19 residues. The germline V gene has CDR1 MNHEY and CDR2 SMNVEV (reference sequence). The CDR3 is CASSPPGTAPLGENTEAFF.

The chain has TRBV5-1 and TRBJ1-2; without DNA, the TCRdb call of TRBD1 cannot be checked. The CDR3 is 15 residues long. Germline CDR1 and CDR2: SGHRS and YFSETQ. CDR3 in amino acids: CASSFTDPGGYGYTF.

This rearrangement joins TRBV24-1 to TRBJ2-1. Germline CDR1 KGHDR, CDR2 SFDVKD. The CDR3 runs 15 residues. The CDR3: CATSDLLRPDNEQFF.